This T cell receptor beta chain was observed in a study of blood T cell repertoires in COVID-19. Study at large: PBMCs, B-cell-depleted T cells, or T cells provided the cDNA or gDNA that made up the material.

The CDR3 consists of 22 residues. From germline, CDR1 is MDHEN and CDR2 SYDVKM. The V end lost 1 base, the J end lost 2 bases, and 32 bases lay between the germline ends. TCRdb's copy holds only in-frame clones and misses some; the assay was immunoSEQ multiplex PCR. This sample has a few hundred thousand clones, with more than 90% found just once. The receptor's source is a woman aged 30 to 39 who had recovered from COVID-19. Sample: PBMCs or T cells enriched from blood (not recorded which). The rearrangement uses TRBV28 and TRBJ1-2, with D uncertain. CDR3 in DNA: TGTGCCAGCAGTTTATCATTTAGGTTGGAACAGCACACCCTTCACGACAACTATGGCTACACCTTC. Translating it yields CASSLSFRLEQHTLHDNYGYTF.